These 18 T cell receptor beta chains share one sample of origin, sequenced in a study of neoadjuvant nivolumab and ipilimumab in lung cancer. The protocol was immunoSEQ multiplex PCR, while the TCRdb copy is restricted to in-frame clones and leaves out a portion. The repertoire holds roughly 34,000 clones, with roughly 90% as singletons. Specimen: peripheral blood, collected after neoadjuvant nivolumab, alone or with ipilimumab, at or shortly before surgery. The receptor set was obtained from an adult with non-small cell lung cancer.

The table lists this clone with a few counts. The V and J genes are TRBV10-1 and TRBJ2-2; D is unresolved. Germline lookup yields CDR1 WNHNN and CDR2 SYGVQD (reference sequence). V lost 8 bases to trimming and J lost 5 bases, with 12 bases between them. The CDR3 is made up of 13 amino acids. The CDR3 bases are TGCGCCAGCCGTCCCGGGTTGACCGGGGAGCTGTTTTTT. It translates to CASRPGLTGELFF.

The chain combines TRBV20-1 with TRBJ1-2; D not certain. The CDR3 is 11 residues long. Per germline, CDR1 DFQATT and CDR2 SNEGSKA (reference sequence). This CDR3 is CRAMDNYGYTF. DNA for the CDR3: TGCAGGGCCATGGACAACTATGGCTACACCTTC.

This chain joins TRBV5-1 and TRBJ2-1; 7 bases are shared with TRBD1. The CDR3 is made up of 13 amino acids. The ends lost 4 bases at V and 8 bases at J; junction bases unmatched: 6. The germline V gene has CDR1 SGHRS and CDR2 YFSETQ. The CDR3 reads CASSQQGSDEQFF. Here the CDR3 DNA reads TGCGCCAGCAGCCAACAGGGGTCCGATGAGCAGTTCTTC.

The chain recombines TRBV27 with TRBJ2-3, with D perhaps given as TRBD1 or TRBD2 (5 bases each). The ends were cut back, 3 bases at V and 4 bases at J, with 17 bases in the middle. CDR1 and CDR2 from the germline V gene are MNHEY and SMNVEV (reference sequence). CDR3 size: 16 residues. DNA of the CDR3: TGTGCCAGCAGTTTCTTTGGGGGTCGGAGAGCAGATACGCAGTATTTT. It is translated as CASSFFGGRRADTQYF.

This clone was recorded once. V and J are TRBV7-3 and TRBJ2-7, with 11 bases identical to TRBD2. With 1 base clipped from V and 3 bases from J, the junction kept 2 bases outside the gene matches. The germline gives CDR1 SGHTA, CDR2 FQGTGA. The CDR3 contains 15 residues. The CDR3: CASSLMGTSGYEQYF. CDR3 nucleotide sequence: TGTGCCAGCAGCTTAATGGGGACTAGCGGCTACGAGCAGTACTTC.

This clone was observed a few times. The chain uses TRBV2 and TRBJ2-2, with D unclear. Trimming took 0 bases from V and 4 from J, leaving 9 bases between them. Per the germline V gene, CDR1 is SNHLY and CDR2 is FYNNEI. This CDR3 is 15 amino acids long. The CDR3 region has the DNA TGTGCCAGCAGTGAAGCGCGACTGCCCACCGGGGAGCTGTTTTTT. Its protein product is CASSEARLPTGELFF.

This clone was seen only once. V gene TRBV27 combines with J gene TRBJ1-1; the match to TRBD1 covers 8 bases. Looked up from germline, CDR1 is MNHEY and CDR2 is SMNVEV (reference sequence). Unmatched junction bases numbered 7, after V lost 5 bases and J lost 5 bases. The CDR3 covers 14 residues. The CDR3 DNA is TGTGCCAGCAGTCCCGACAGGGGAGGAACTGAAGCTTTCTTT. This translates into CASSPDRGGTEAFF.

This clone was recorded once. The chain carries TRBV5-4 and TRBJ2-1; 8 bases line up with TRBD1. The CDR3 extends over 16 amino acids. Per germline, CDR1 SGHNT and CDR2 YYREEE (reference sequence). J was trimmed by 4 bases and V by 3 bases; bases with no gene match: 9. CDR3 DNA: TGTGCCAGCAGCTCTCTCGGACAGGGAATGTACAATGAGCAGTTCTTC. Translating it yields CASSSLGQGMYNEQFF.

The chain has TRBV11-2 and TRBJ2-3; D gene unclear. This CDR3 spans 15 amino acids. V was trimmed by 5 bases and J by 0 bases, leaving 12 bases between them. CDR1 and CDR2 (germline): SGHAT, FQNNGV. The CDR3 spells CASSPTGSSTDTQYF. The CDR3, as DNA: TGTGCCAGCAGCCCGACCGGTTCGAGCACAGATACGCAGTATTTT.

The chain links TRBV7-7 to TRBJ2-2; D is perhaps TRBD1 (6 bases). CDR3 length equals 16 residues. Trimming shortened V by 5 bases and J by 1 base, and 14 bases separated the two germline ends. CDR1 SSHAT and CDR2 FNYEAQ come from the germline V gene (reference sequence). The CDR3 sequence: CASSQTGTLNTGELFF. As DNA, the CDR3 is TGTGCCAGCAGCCAAACCGGGACACTGAACACCGGGGAGCTGTTTTTT.

This chain uses TRBV5-1 with TRBJ2-5; D remains ambiguous. The V gene lost 0 bases and the J gene lost 2 bases, with 8 bases spanning the gap. Germline assignment: CDR1 SGHRS and CDR2 YFSETQ. CDR3 length: 14 residues. This CDR3 is CASSLGITQETQYF. CDR3 nucleotide sequence: TGCGCCAGCAGCTTGGGAATTACTCAAGAGACCCAGTACTTC.

In this sample, this clone turned up once. The chain joins TRBV6-6 to TRBJ1-1, with 8 bases fitting TRBD1. This CDR3 contains 12 residues. Trimming at V came to 5 bases and at J to 11 bases, leaving 7 bases not matched to a gene. Germline V lookup: CDR1 MNHNY, CDR2 SVGAGI (reference sequence). The CDR3 nucleotides are TGTGCCAGCAGTCTCGACAGGGGAAATGCTTTCTTT. It is translated as CASSLDRGNAFF.

This clone appeared a single time. The chain recombines TRBV11-3 with TRBJ2-1; D may be TRBD2 (5 bases). This CDR3 comprises 15 residues. Per germline, CDR1 SGHNT and CDR2 YENEEA. The V end lost 2 bases, the J end lost 4 bases, and 12 bases lay between the germline ends. The CDR3 region has the DNA TGTGCCAGCAGCTTATTGCGGGTACCTTACAATGAGCAGTTCTTC. It codes for CASSLLRVPYNEQFF.

The chain joins TRBV5-4 to TRBJ2-1, with 9 positions matching TRBD2. Germline V lookup: CDR1 SGHNT, CDR2 YYREEE (reference sequence). This CDR3 spans 16 amino acids. V lost 0 bases and J lost 5; bases outside the gene matches: 6. CDR3 in DNA: TGTGCCAGCAGCTTGGCGAGCGGGAGGAGCAACAATGAGCAGTTCTTC. Translated: CASSLASGRSNNEQFF.

V gene TRBV5-1 combines with J gene TRBJ2-6, with D uncertain. This CDR3 is built from 18 residues. From germline, CDR1 is SGHRS and CDR2 YFSETQ. V dropped 0 bases and J dropped 0 bases, with 13 bases sitting between them. The CDR3 protein is CASSLDVTASSGANVLTF. The CDR3 region has the DNA TGCGCCAGCAGCTTGGATGTGACCGCTAGCTCTGGGGCCAACGTCCTGACTTTC.

The chain uses TRBV6-5 and TRBJ1-2, with 10 bases identical to TRBD1. The V gene's germline CDR1 is MNHEY and CDR2 SVGAGI. V was clipped by 6 bases and J by 0 bases; unmatched bases: 4. The CDR3 totals 15 residues. The CDR3: CASSRDRGANYGYTF. As DNA, the CDR3 is TGTGCCAGCAGCCGGGACAGGGGAGCTAACTATGGCTACACCTTC.

The J gene is TRBJ2-7, the V gene TRBV7-9, with no clear D. The CDR3 totals 12 residues. Germline V gene data show CDR1 as SEHNR and CDR2 as FQNEAQ (reference sequence). V lost 5 bases and J 2 bases, leaving 7 bases between the germline ends. Written as DNA, the CDR3 is TGTGCCAGCAGCCCCCATACCTACGAGCAGTACTTC. Translating it yields CASSPHTYEQYF.

The V call is TRBV2, the J call TRBJ2-7; D remains ambiguous. Germline loops: CDR1 SNHLY, CDR2 FYNNEI. The V end lost 7 bases, the J end lost 2 bases, and 15 bases lay between the germline ends. CDR3 length equals 14 residues. This chain's CDR3 is CASKGRARTYEQYF. The CDR3 DNA reads TGTGCCAGCAAAGGTCGGGCCCGGACCTACGAGCAGTACTTC.